The sequence of this T cell receptor beta chain was determined in a study of T cell responses to AZD1222 COVID-19 vaccine. The CDR3 loop spans 20 amino acids. The V gene's germline CDR1 is LGHNA and CDR2 YNFKEQ. J gave up 4 bases and V 1 base, and 19 bases lay outside the gene matches. Study findings and constraints: Sampling that yielded the repertoires occurred only after the peak T cell response.

Points on this clone: The antigen remains unidentified.

This table comes from immunoSEQ multiplex PCR, and its TCRdb copy is limited to in-frame clones, with some not included. Of about 120,000 clones listed, about 88% are singletons. Here the sequenced sample was peripheral blood, taken on day 0 of AZD1222 vaccination. V gene TRBV4-2 combines with J gene TRBJ2-1; TRBD2 matches at 7 bases. This receptor was identified in an adult in good health. The CDR3 protein is CASSQGITSDHPRTYNEQFF. The DNA for the CDR3 is TGTGCCAGCAGCCAAGGGATTACTAGCGACCACCCAAGGACATACAATGAGCAGTTCTTC.